The sequence of this T cell receptor (beta chain) was determined in a study of blood T cells in healthy people across ages. Study-wide background: Template-switching capture recovered about one barcoded beta molecule per two T cells. Broader study findings: Possibly confounding the expanded clonotype changes was the fact that donor CMV status was unknown.

A word on this clonotype: The antigen is unknown.

A minimum of 5.5 micrograms of total RNA was extracted per sample. A J-beta primer mix and a sample-barcoded 5' primer were used in a second PCR of about 7 to 12 cycles. The study obtained at least 3 million CDR3-containing paired-end reads from every sample. Via MiXCR, TCRdb re-called the 5' RACE reads, giving one row per CDR3 protein. The table shows around 1.5 million distinct CDR3 sequences, with 35% to 45% occurring only once. The length of the CDR3 is 12 residues. The V gene lost 2 bases and the J gene lost 10 bases, with 9 bases spanning the gap. The germline V gene encodes CDR1 MNHNY and CDR2 SVGAGI (reference sequence).

The sequence derives from a woman under 30 in good health. The rearrangement uses TRBV6-6 and TRBJ1-5, with a possible D match to TRBD1 (6 bases). Sequencing was performed on blood. CDR3: CASSYEGGPQHF. The CDR3 nucleotides read TGTGCCAGCAGTTACGAGGGGGGCCCCCAGCATTTT.